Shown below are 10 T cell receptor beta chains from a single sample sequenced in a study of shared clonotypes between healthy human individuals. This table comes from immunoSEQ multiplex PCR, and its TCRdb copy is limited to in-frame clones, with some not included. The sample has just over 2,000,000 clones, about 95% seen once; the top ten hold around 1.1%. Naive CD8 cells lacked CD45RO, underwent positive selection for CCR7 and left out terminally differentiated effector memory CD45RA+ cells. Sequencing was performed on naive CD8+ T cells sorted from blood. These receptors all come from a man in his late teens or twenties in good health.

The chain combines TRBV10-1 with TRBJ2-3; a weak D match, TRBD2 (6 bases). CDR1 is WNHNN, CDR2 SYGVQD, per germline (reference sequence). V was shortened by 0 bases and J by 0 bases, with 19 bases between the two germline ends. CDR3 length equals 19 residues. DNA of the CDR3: TGCGCCAGCAGTGAGTCTTACGACTTTAGCGGAGCCAGCACAGATACGCAGTATTTT. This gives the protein CASSESYDFSGASTDTQYF.

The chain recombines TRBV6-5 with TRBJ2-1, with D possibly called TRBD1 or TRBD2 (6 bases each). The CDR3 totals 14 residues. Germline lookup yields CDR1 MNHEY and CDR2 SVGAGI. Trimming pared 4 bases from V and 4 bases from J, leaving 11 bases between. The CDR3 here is CASSSGGEYNEQFF. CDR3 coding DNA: TGTGCCAGCAGTTCCGGGGGCGAGTACAATGAGCAGTTCTTC.

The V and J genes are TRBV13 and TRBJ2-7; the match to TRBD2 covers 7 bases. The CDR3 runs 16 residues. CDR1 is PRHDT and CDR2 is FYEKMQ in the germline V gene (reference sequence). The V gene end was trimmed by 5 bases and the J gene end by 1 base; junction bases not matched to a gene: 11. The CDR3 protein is CASSAPLAVESYEQYF. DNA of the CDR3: TGTGCCAGCAGCGCTCCCCTAGCGGTAGAGTCCTACGAGCAGTACTTC.

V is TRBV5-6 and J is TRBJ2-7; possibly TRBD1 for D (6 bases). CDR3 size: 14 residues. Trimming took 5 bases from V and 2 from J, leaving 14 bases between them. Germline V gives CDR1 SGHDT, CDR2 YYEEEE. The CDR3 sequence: CASRLQGSPYEQYF. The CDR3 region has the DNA TGTGCCAGCAGATTGCAGGGGTCTCCCTACGAGCAGTACTTC. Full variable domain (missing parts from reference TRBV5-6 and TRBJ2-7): DAGVTQSPTHLIKTRGQQVTLRCSPKSGHDTVSWYQQALGQGPQFIFQYYEEEERQRGNFPDRFSGHQFPNYSSELNVNALLLGDSALYLCASRLQGSPYEQYFGPGTRLTVT.

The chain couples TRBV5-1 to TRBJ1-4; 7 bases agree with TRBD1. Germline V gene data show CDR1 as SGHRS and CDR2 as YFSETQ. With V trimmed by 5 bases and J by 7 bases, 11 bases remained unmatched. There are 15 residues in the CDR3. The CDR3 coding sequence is TGCGCCAGCAGAACGACAGGGATGACGAGTGAAAAACTGTTTTTT. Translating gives CASRTTGMTSEKLFF.

DNA of the CDR3: TGTGCCAGCAGCTTTGAGGTCAACACTGAAGCTTTCTTT. It translates to CASSFEVNTEAFF. The chain is built from TRBV11-2 and TRBJ1-1; D not resolved. Germline CDR1 and CDR2: SGHAT and FQNNGV. The length of the CDR3 is 13 residues. Trimming took off 3 bases at V and 2 bases at J, with 7 bases between the two ends.

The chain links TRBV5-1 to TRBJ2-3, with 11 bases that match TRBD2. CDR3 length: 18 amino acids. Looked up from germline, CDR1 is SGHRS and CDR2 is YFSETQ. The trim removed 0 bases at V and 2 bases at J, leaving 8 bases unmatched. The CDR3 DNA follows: TGCGCCAGCAGCTTGGCCGAACTAGCGGGGGCCATCACAGATACGCAGTATTTT. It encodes CASSLAELAGAITDTQYF.

For the CDR3, the DNA is TGTGCCAGCAGTGAATGGTGGGGGCGCACTGAAGCTTTCTTT. It translates to CASSEWWGRTEAFF. The rearrangement links TRBV6-1 to TRBJ1-1, with TRBD1 as a possible D gene (6 bases). The germline V and J ends were trimmed by 2 bases and 4 bases, with 11 bases remaining between them. The CDR3 covers 14 residues. Germline V lookup: CDR1 MNHNS, CDR2 SASEGT.

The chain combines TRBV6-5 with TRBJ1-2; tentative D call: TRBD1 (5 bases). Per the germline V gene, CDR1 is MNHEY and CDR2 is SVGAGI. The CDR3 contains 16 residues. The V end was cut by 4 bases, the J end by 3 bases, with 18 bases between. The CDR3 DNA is TGTGCCAGCAGTTTGACAGACCTAGGGGAATACTATGGCTACACCTTC. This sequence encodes CASSLTDLGEYYGYTF.

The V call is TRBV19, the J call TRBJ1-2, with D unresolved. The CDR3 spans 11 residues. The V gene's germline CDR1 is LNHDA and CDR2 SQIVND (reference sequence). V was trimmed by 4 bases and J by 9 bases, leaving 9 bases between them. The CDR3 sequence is CASSTAVRYTF. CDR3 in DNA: TGTGCCAGTAGTACTGCAGTGCGCTACACCTTC.